This TCR beta chain was observed in a study of blood T cell repertoires in COVID-19. About the research overall: PBMCs, B-cell-depleted T cells, or T cells were the source of the cDNA or gDNA that made up the material.

This clone was recorded a few times. As handled by the study authors: Amplified reference gene primers provided the basis for estimating nucleated cell counts. Some clones are missing from TCRdb's copy, which holds only in-frame ones; the method was immunoSEQ multiplex PCR. The DNA gave D and trimming, while V, J and clone size come from that table. The table has around 100,000 clones, about nine tenths seen once. The sample comprised peripheral blood. This receptor was obtained from a woman at least 80 years old in a cohort sampled during active COVID-19.

In DNA, the CDR3 is TGTGCCAGCAGCCCTGGGGATCGGGAGGGCGAGCAGTACTTC. This gives the protein CASSPGDREGEQYF. The chain combines TRBV7-9 with TRBJ2-7; 8 nucleotides align to TRBD2. The CDR3 loop spans 14 amino acids. V shed 5 bases, J shed 6 bases, and the junction held 9 bases outside the gene matches. Germline CDR1 and CDR2: SEHNR and FQNEAQ (reference sequence).